A single sample gave rise to the 20 T cell receptor beta chains below, sequenced in a study of blood T cell repertoires in COVID-19. Clones were sequenced by immunoSEQ multiplex PCR, and TCRdb holds only the in-frame ones, with some missing. The data show hundreds of thousands of clones, approximately 82% seen once. The sequencing sample was made of peripheral blood. All receptors come from a woman older than 75 with active or convalescent COVID-19.

This rearrangement joins TRBV5-4 to TRBJ2-7; D remains ambiguous. Germline V gene sequence: CDR1 SGHNT, CDR2 YYREEE (reference sequence). This CDR3 spans 14 amino acids. The germline V and J ends were trimmed by 0 bases and 2 bases, with 9 bases remaining between them. As DNA, the CDR3 is TGTGCCAGCAGCTTGGCGATAGCCCCCTACGAGCAGTACTTC. Residues: CASSLAIAPYEQYF.

V usage is TRBV6-6 and J usage is TRBJ2-1; TRBD2 aligns across 13 bases. CDR1 and CDR2 (germline): MNHNY, SVGAGI (reference sequence). V lost 5 bases to trimming and J lost 5 bases; unmatched junction nucleotides: 6. The CDR3 loop spans 16 amino acids. CDR3 loop: CASSRLAGGVDNEQFF. Here the CDR3 DNA reads TGTGCCAGCAGTCGACTAGCGGGAGGTGTGGACAATGAGCAGTTCTTC.

This sequence joins TRBV4-2 and TRBJ1-2, with 8 bases fitting TRBD1. Unmatched junction bases numbered 4, after V lost 0 bases and J lost 7 bases. The CDR3 has 14 amino acids. CDR1 and CDR2 from the germline V gene are LGHNA and YNFKEQ. CDR3: CASSQDQGARGYTF. Here the CDR3 DNA reads TGTGCCAGCAGCCAAGATCAGGGGGCTCGTGGCTACACCTTC.

The J gene is TRBJ1-2, the V gene TRBV9; D not resolved. Germline V CDR1 and CDR2: SGDLS, YYNGEE. The CDR3 runs 15 residues. The V gene lost 3 bases and the J gene lost 4 bases, with 16 bases spanning the gap. This CDR3 is CASSASAGRSYGYTF. DNA of the CDR3: TGTGCCAGCAGCGCCAGCGCGGGGAGATCCTATGGCTACACCTTC.

The chain uses TRBV10-3 and TRBJ1-2; no clear D. The CDR3 is 13 residues long. Germline CDR1 ENHRY, CDR2 SYGVKD. V lost 7 bases to trimming and J lost 4 bases, with 13 bases between them. Here the CDR3 DNA reads TGTGCCATCATGAAGGACGGACTCTATGGCTACACCTTC. This encodes CAIMKDGLYGYTF.

The V call is TRBV27, the J call TRBJ1-3, with 8 bases lining up with TRBD1. The CDR3 length is 16 residues. CDR1 and CDR2 (germline): MNHEY, SMNVEV (reference sequence). J gave up 0 bases and V 3 bases, and 4 bases lay outside the gene matches. This chain's CDR3 is CASSLTGVSSGNTIYF. CDR3 DNA: TGTGCCAGCAGTTTGACAGGGGTCAGCTCTGGAAACACCATATATTTT.

This chain joins TRBV20-1 and TRBJ1-1; possibly TRBD1 for D (6 bases). Trimming stripped 3 bases from V and 7 bases from J, with 12 bases between. Germline V gives CDR1 DFQATT, CDR2 SNEGSKA (reference sequence). The CDR3 is 12 amino acids. The CDR3: CSASDRYVEAFF. In nucleotides, the CDR3 is TGCAGTGCTAGTGACAGGTATGTTGAAGCTTTCTTT.

The V call is TRBV15, the J call TRBJ2-3; TRBD1 matches 8 bases. V was pared by 3 bases and J by 1 base, with 3 bases of the junction left unmatched. Germline CDR1 and CDR2: LNHNV and YYDKDF (reference sequence). This CDR3 spans 15 amino acids. CDR3: CATSRETGGTDTQYF. CDR3 DNA: TGTGCCACCAGCAGGGAGACAGGGGGCACAGATACGCAGTATTTT.

V usage is TRBV19 and J usage is TRBJ2-1; weak D call: TRBD1 (5 bases). V shed 0 bases and J shed 2 bases, with 17 bases lying between them. The CDR3 length is 18 residues. CDR1 is LNHDA and CDR2 is SQIVND in the germline V gene (reference sequence). The CDR3 region is CASSIDLRQLWPYNEQFF. CDR3 DNA sequence: TGTGCCAGTAGTATAGATCTAAGACAGCTTTGGCCCTACAATGAGCAGTTCTTC. Supplemented by reference TRBV19 and TRBJ2-1, the full variable domain reads DGGITQSPKYLFRKEGQNVTLSCEQNLNHDAMYWYRQDPGQGLRLIYYSQIVNDFQKGDIAEGYSVSREKKESFPLTVTSAQKNPTAFYLCASSIDLRQLWPYNEQFFGPGTRLTVL.

This chain links TRBV7-9 with TRBJ2-3; the D is unclear. Germline CDR1 is SEHNR and CDR2 is FQNEAQ (reference sequence). V gave up 5 bases and J gave up 2 bases, with 5 bases separating them. This CDR3 spans 12 amino acids. Written as DNA, the CDR3 is TGTGCCAGCAGCCTGGCCACAGATACGCAGTATTTT. Residues: CASSLATDTQYF.

The chain combines TRBV3-1 (or the pseudogene TRBV3-2) with TRBJ1-2; D is unresolved. Trimming removed 2 bases from V and 8 bases from J, with 12 bases in between. This CDR3 is built from 13 residues. In germline, CDR1 is LGHDT, CDR2 YNNKEL (reference sequence). The DNA for the CDR3 is TGTGCCAGCAGCCAAATACCGACGGGAGGCTACACCTTC. Amino acid sequence: CASSQIPTGGYTF.

J is TRBJ1-2 and V is TRBV3-1 (or the pseudogene TRBV3-2); TRBD1 matches at 7 bases. The trim removed 2 bases at V and 7 bases at J, leaving 10 bases unmatched. This CDR3 region has 15 residues. Per the germline V gene, CDR1 is LGHDT and CDR2 is YNNKEL (reference sequence). The CDR3 coding sequence is TGTGCCAGCAGCCAAAAGGGACAGCGCCTTACTGGCTACACCTTC. It yields the protein CASSQKGQRLTGYTF.

The chain links TRBV5-1 to TRBJ2-5; 10 nucleotides align to TRBD2. In germline, CDR1 is SGHRS, CDR2 YFSETQ. The junction had 4 bases not matched to a gene; V was cut back by 0 bases and J by 2 bases. CDR3 length: 16 residues. Written as DNA, the CDR3 is TGCGCCAGCAGCTTGGTACCGACTAGCGGGCAAGAGACCCAGTACTTC. It translates to CASSLVPTSGQETQYF.

The chain uses TRBV2 and TRBJ2-5; TRBD1 might be the D (6 bases). The CDR3 runs to 13 residues. Trimming left V 6 bases short and J 2 bases short, with 10 bases between. CDR1 is SNHLY, CDR2 FYNNEI, per germline. The CDR3 region is CASSGQLQETQYF. The CDR3 nucleotides read TGTGCCAGCAGCGGACAGCTACAAGAGACCCAGTACTTC.

The chain joins TRBV5-1 to TRBJ1-2; a weak D match, TRBD1 (6 bases). V lost 3 bases and J 0 bases, leaving 15 bases between the germline ends. There are 16 residues in the CDR3. The germline CDR1 and CDR2 sequences are SGHRS and YFSETQ. The CDR3 reads CASSSPTGLSNYGYTF. CDR3 coding DNA: TGCGCCAGCAGCTCACCAACAGGGTTATCTAACTATGGCTACACCTTC.

The rearrangement links TRBV4-1 to TRBJ1-2; D is perhaps TRBD1 (6 bases). V gave up 4 bases and J gave up 2 bases, with 14 bases separating them. CDR1 and CDR2 from the germline V gene are MGHRA and YSYEKL. CDR3 length equals 15 residues. The CDR3: CASSPTGGGNYGYTF. As DNA, the CDR3 is TGCGCCAGCAGCCCGACAGGCGGCGGGAACTATGGCTACACCTTC.

The chain recombines TRBV5-1 with TRBJ2-1, with 12 bases identical to TRBD2. The trim removed 6 bases at V and 3 bases at J, leaving 4 bases unmatched. The CDR3 sequence is 15 residues long. Germline values: CDR1 SGHRS, CDR2 YFSETQ. The CDR3 region is CASTWTSGVYNEQFF. CDR3 nucleotides: TGCGCCAGCACCTGGACTAGCGGGGTCTACAATGAGCAGTTCTTC.

The chain carries TRBV3-1 (or the pseudogene TRBV3-2) and TRBJ1-5, with 7 positions matching TRBD1. CDR1 and CDR2 (germline): LGHDT, YNNKEL (reference sequence). The CDR3 covers 15 residues. Germline trimming cut 5 bases from V and 2 bases from J; bases unmatched to any gene: 6. In DNA, the CDR3 is TGTGCCAGCAGCGCCAGGGGGAGTGGCAATCAGCCCCAGCATTTT. Translating it yields CASSARGSGNQPQHF.

V is TRBV29-1 and J is TRBJ1-5; D gene ambiguous. V lost 2 bases and J lost 9, with 14 bases in between. Germline values: CDR1 SQVTM, CDR2 ANQGSEA. CDR3 size: 13 residues. The CDR3 sequence: CSVESPAGGPQHF. CDR3 DNA: TGCAGCGTTGAATCTCCCGCCGGAGGGCCCCAGCATTTT.

This clone has only a few counts. The V call is TRBV20-1, the J call TRBJ2-1; 11 bases agree with TRBD2. CDR3 length: 14 amino acids. The J segment lost 5 bases and the V segment lost 3 bases, leaving 3 bases of the junction unmatched. The germline V gene encodes CDR1 DFQATT and CDR2 SNEGSKA (reference sequence). The CDR3 DNA reads as TGCAGTGCTAGTAGGGGACTAGCGGACAATGAGCAGTTCTTC. This gives the protein CSASRGLADNEQFF.